Shown below are 21 T cell receptor beta chains from a single sample sequenced in a study of cytomegalovirus exposure and HLA in healthy donors. This PCR relied on a set of 60 Vbeta primers and 13 Jbeta primers. Method: immunoSEQ multiplex PCR; TCRdb's copy keeps in-frame clones and lacks some. The profile shows around 150,000 clones, 75% to 80% of them singletons. Material: PBMCs. Receptor source: a middle-aged man in good health and CMV-seropositive.

The rearrangement uses TRBV2 and TRBJ2-3; D possibly corresponds to TRBD2 (6 bases). The CDR3 sequence is 16 residues long. V gave up 2 bases and J gave up 1 base, with 13 bases separating them. CDR1 is SNHLY, CDR2 FYNNEI, per germline. CDR3 protein: CASSELGEVRTDTQYF. DNA for the CDR3: TGTGCCAGCAGTGAATTGGGGGAGGTGCGCACAGATACGCAGTATTTT.

The V call is TRBV6-6, the J call TRBJ2-2; a possible D gene is TRBD1 (6 bases). This CDR3 comprises 15 residues. Trimming left V 2 bases short and J 0 bases short, with 7 bases between. Germline loops: CDR1 MNHNY, CDR2 SVGAGI (reference sequence). This chain's CDR3 is CASSYEGANTGELFF. CDR3 DNA sequence: TGTGCCAGCAGTTACGAGGGGGCGAACACCGGGGAGCTGTTTTTT.

This rearrangement joins TRBV4-1 to TRBJ1-3, with 9 bases lining up with TRBD1. The germline V gene encodes CDR1 MGHRA and CDR2 YSYEKL. The CDR3 consists of 19 residues. Trimming removed 2 bases from V and 2 bases from J; junction bases left unmatched: 13. CDR3 DNA: TGCGCCAGCAGCCAATCAGAGCCGGGACAGGGAGTCGCTGGAAACACCATATATTTT. Amino acid sequence: CASSQSEPGQGVAGNTIYF.

The CDR3 region has the DNA TGTGCCAGCAGGGGTCCTTTAGACAGGGGGCCCCGCTCCTATAATTCACCCCTCCACTTT. The encoded protein is CASRGPLDRGPRSYNSPLHF. The chain couples TRBV2 to TRBJ1-6; TRBD1 matches at 10 bases. CDR1 and CDR2 from the germline V gene are SNHLY and FYNNEI. The V and J ends lost 6 bases and 0 bases, in that order; junction bases with no gene match: 14. This CDR3 comprises 20 residues.

This chain joins TRBV6-1 and TRBJ1-6, with a possible D match to TRBD1 (5 bases). Trimming cost V 4 bases and J 8 bases, with 9 bases left between them. The CDR3 covers 13 residues. The germline V gene has CDR1 MNHNS and CDR2 SASEGT. CDR3 DNA: TGTGCCAGCAGTGGGCAGGGATATTCACCCCTCCACTTT. Its translation: CASSGQGYSPLHF.

The chain uses TRBV10-3 and TRBJ2-7; D is perhaps TRBD1 (5 bases). The CDR3 has 13 amino acids. The V and J ends lost 4 bases and 2 bases respectively, with 9 bases between them. Germline CDR1 and CDR2: ENHRY and SYGVKD. The CDR3 DNA is TGTGCCATCAGTGCGACGGACACCTACGAGCAGTACTTC. Protein sequence: CAISATDTYEQYF.

The sample holds a few counts of this clone. CDR3 coding DNA: TGTGCCAGCAAAAGAGGGGACAGAAAGGGCAAAGCTTTCTTT. Translation: CASKRGDRKGKAFF. The chain uses TRBV6-5 and TRBJ1-1, with 7 bases lining up with TRBD1. The germline CDR1 and CDR2 sequences are MNHEY and SVGAGI. V gave up 7 bases and J gave up 9 bases; unmatched junction bases: 14. The CDR3 contains 14 residues.

The J gene is TRBJ1-1, the V gene TRBV5-1, with a tentative D call TRBD1 (5 bases). Germline CDR1 is SGHRS and CDR2 is YFSETQ. The length of the CDR3 is 14 residues. Trimming removed 4 bases at V and 2 bases at J, with 12 bases between. The CDR3 coding sequence is TGCGCCAGCAGCCGGACACCGGACAACACTGAAGCTTTCTTT. This translates into CASSRTPDNTEAFF.

J is TRBJ1-1 and V is TRBV7-2; 7 nucleotides line up with TRBD1. The length of the CDR3 is 13 residues. Germline values: CDR1 SGHTA, CDR2 FQGNSA. With V trimmed by 4 bases and J by 3 bases, 2 bases remained unmatched. The CDR3 sequence is CASSSTGYTEAFF. CDR3 nucleotides: TGTGCCAGCAGCTCGACAGGGTACACTGAAGCTTTCTTT.

This clone has only a few counts. This chain links TRBV30 with TRBJ2-1; D might be TRBD1 (6 bases). Trimming took 5 bases from V and 7 from J, leaving 9 bases between them. Germline V gene sequence: CDR1 GTSNPN, CDR2 SVGIG (reference sequence). The CDR3 totals 11 residues. The CDR3 DNA reads as TGTGCCTGGGCCCAGGGGAATGAGCAGTTCTTC. Protein sequence: CAWAQGNEQFF. The complete variable domain, with remaining parts taken from reference TRBV30 and TRBJ2-1, reads SQTIHQWPATLVQPVGSPLSLECTVEGTSNPNLYWYRQAAGRGLQLLFYSVGIGQISSEVPQNLSASRPQDRQFILSSKKLLLSDSGFYLCAWAQGNEQFFGPGTRLTVL.

The chain employs TRBV27 and TRBJ1-2; unclear D gene. The ends were cut back, 2 bases at V and 0 bases at J, with 10 bases in the middle. Germline V gives CDR1 MNHEY, CDR2 SMNVEV (reference sequence). The CDR3 covers 15 residues. In DNA, the CDR3 is TGTGCCAGCAGTTTAGAGCCGGGAGCTAACTATGGCTACACCTTC. It codes for CASSLEPGANYGYTF.

This clone was detected once. The V and J genes are TRBV4-1 and TRBJ2-1; 9 positions match TRBD2. The germline V gene has CDR1 MGHRA and CDR2 YSYEKL. With 2 bases clipped from V and 2 bases from J, the junction kept 4 bases outside the gene matches. The CDR3 extends over 16 amino acids. DNA for the CDR3: TGCGCCAGCAGCCAAACGCGGGGGGGCCCCTACAATGAGCAGTTCTTC. Translation gives CASSQTRGGPYNEQFF.

This chain connects TRBV5-4 to TRBJ1-2; TRBD1 agrees at 7 bases. Germline CDR1 is SGHNT and CDR2 is YYREEE (reference sequence). The CDR3 runs 15 residues. Trimming at V came to 3 bases and at J to 3 bases, leaving 8 bases not matched to a gene. In DNA, the CDR3 is TGTGCCAGCAGCTCAACCGGGACAGCGCACTATGGCTACACCTTC. Amino acid sequence: CASSSTGTAHYGYTF.

This rearrangement joins TRBV13 to TRBJ2-5; TRBD2 agrees at 10 bases. The germline gives CDR1 PRHDT, CDR2 FYEKMQ (reference sequence). J was trimmed by 3 bases and V by 6 bases; bases with no gene match: 4. CDR3 length equals 14 residues. CDR3 sequence: CASRSGLAEETQYF. The CDR3 region has the DNA TGTGCCAGCAGATCAGGACTAGCGGAAGAGACCCAGTACTTC.

The chain employs TRBV19 and TRBJ2-7, with TRBD1 matching 9 bases. The V gene's germline CDR1 is LNHDA and CDR2 SQIVND (reference sequence). The CDR3 covers 17 residues. Trimming removed 6 bases from V and 0 bases from J; junction bases left unmatched: 12. The CDR3 here is CASRGTGKEGVSYEQYF. CDR3 in DNA: TGTGCCAGTAGGGGGACAGGGAAAGAAGGGGTCTCCTACGAGCAGTACTTC.

The rearrangement joins TRBV5-4 to TRBJ2-3; the match to TRBD2 covers 7 bases. The germline V gene has CDR1 SGHNT and CDR2 YYREEE (reference sequence). This CDR3 is 12 amino acids long. The V segment lost 4 bases and the J segment 6 bases; nucleotides outside the gene matches: 2. The CDR3 bases are TGTGCCAGCAGCCTCGGGGGGGATACGCAGTATTTT. This codes for CASSLGGDTQYF.

The chain employs TRBV30 and TRBJ1-5; TRBD1 might be the D (6 bases). V was trimmed by 3 bases and J by 4 bases, leaving 13 bases between them. CDR1 is GTSNPN, CDR2 SVGIG, per germline (reference sequence). CDR3 length equals 14 residues. The CDR3 DNA reads TGTGCCTGGAGAACAGGGTTGGGGAATCAGCCCCAGCATTTT. Protein: CAWRTGLGNQPQHF.

The rearrangement links TRBV7-2 to TRBJ1-5; D is possibly TRBD1 (6 bases). The V end lost 2 bases, the J end lost 6 bases, and 14 bases lay between the germline ends. This CDR3 has 15 residues. The germline V gene has CDR1 SGHTA and CDR2 FQGNSA. In nucleotides, the CDR3 is TGTGCCAGCAGCTTAACCTATGGGGGCAGTCAGCCCCAGCATTTT. Its protein is CASSLTYGGSQPQHF.

J is TRBJ2-5 and V is TRBV7-6; 9 nucleotides line up with TRBD1. CDR3 length: 20 residues. Germline loops: CDR1 SGHVS, CDR2 FNYEAQ. The V segment lost 2 bases and the J segment 3 bases; nucleotides outside the gene matches: 19. CDR3 nucleotide sequence: TGTGCCAGCAGCTTAAAAGACGACAGGGGGTTATTACGAAACAAAGAGACCCAGTACTTC. It specifies CASSLKDDRGLLRNKETQYF.

The rearrangement joins TRBV28 to TRBJ1-2; 11 bases align to TRBD1. Germline V gene lookup returns CDR1 MDHEN and CDR2 SYDVKM. This CDR3 has 16 amino acids. The ends lost 4 bases at V and 2 bases at J; junction bases unmatched: 6. The CDR3 loop is CASSSIGQGANYGYTF. The CDR3, as DNA: TGTGCCAGCAGTTCCATCGGACAGGGGGCGAACTATGGCTACACCTTC.

V usage is TRBV4-3 and J usage is TRBJ2-2; tentative D call: TRBD1 (6 bases). V lost 6 bases and J lost 0, with 11 bases in between. The CDR3 is 15 residues long. Germline V gives CDR1 LGHNA, CDR2 YSLEER. The CDR3 loop is CASSEQGSNTGELFF. CDR3 DNA sequence: TGCGCCAGCAGTGAACAGGGATCGAACACCGGGGAGCTGTTTTTT.